A single sample is the source of the 27 T cell receptor beta chains below, sequenced in a study of blood T cell repertoires in COVID-19. Profiling relied on immunoSEQ multiplex PCR, and the TCRdb table lists in-frame clones only, not all of them. This sample carries about 140,000 clones, 65% to 85% of them seen once, and the ten largest clones take roughly 7.3%. Input material: peripheral blood. Receptor source: a human donor in a cohort sampled during active COVID-19.

This clone has just a few counts. The J gene is TRBJ2-3, the V gene TRBV12-3 or TRBV12-4, with 8 bases lining up with TRBD1. V was clipped by 5 bases and J by 5 bases; unmatched bases: 3. This CDR3 region has 13 residues. CDR3 bases: TGTGCCAGCAGTCAACAGGGGGTAGATACGCAGTATTTT. Protein: CASSQQGVDTQYF.

The V call is TRBV7-2, the J call TRBJ1-3, with no clear D. Trimming stripped 5 bases from V and 1 base from J, with 12 bases between. This CDR3 spans 15 amino acids. CDR1 is SGHTA, CDR2 FQGNSA, per germline. CDR3 DNA: TGTGCCAGCAGCCCGGAGGGAGGATCTGGAAACACCATATATTTT. It encodes CASSPEGGSGNTIYF.

The J gene is TRBJ2-7, the V gene TRBV9, with a tentative D call TRBD1 (6 bases). The CDR3 runs to 15 residues. Per the germline V gene, CDR1 is SGDLS and CDR2 is YYNGEE. V shed 0 bases and J shed 3 bases, with 13 bases lying between them. The CDR3 coding sequence is TGTGCCAGCAGCGTAGGGGGGACACTCTTCTACGAGCAGTACTTC. This encodes CASSVGGTLFYEQYF.

The chain joins TRBV5-1 to TRBJ1-6; 7 nucleotides match TRBD1. The germline CDR1 and CDR2 sequences are SGHRS and YFSETQ. The CDR3 length is 14 residues. The J segment lost 13 bases and the V segment lost 4 bases, leaving 11 bases of the junction unmatched. CDR3 in DNA: TGCGCCAGCAGCGGTACAGGGGCGGGCGAGCCCCTCCACTTT. Translating it yields CASSGTGAGEPLHF.

This chain joins TRBV5-1 and TRBJ2-7, with 8 positions matching TRBD1. V shed 4 bases, J shed 4 bases, and the junction held 10 bases outside the gene matches. CDR1 and CDR2 (germline): SGHRS, YFSETQ. This CDR3 region has 15 residues. The CDR3 DNA is TGCGCCAGCAGCCGAACCGGGACAGGTCCATACGAGCAGTACTTC. Translation gives CASSRTGTGPYEQYF.

This sequence joins TRBV5-6 and TRBJ1-4, with TRBD1 matching 9 bases. The length of the CDR3 is 15 residues. Germline CDR1 is SGHDT and CDR2 is YYEEEE. The ends lost 2 bases at V and 3 bases at J; junction bases unmatched: 2. Here the CDR3 DNA reads TGTGCCAGCAGCTTAAGACAGGGGGCTAATGAAAAACTGTTTTTT. Its protein product is CASSLRQGANEKLFF. The entire variable domain, with the rest obtained from reference TRBV5-6 and TRBJ1-4, is as follows: DAGVTQSPTHLIKTRGQQVTLRCSPKSGHDTVSWYQQALGQGPQFIFQYYEEEERQRGNFPDRFSGHQFPNYSSELNVNALLLGDSALYLCASSLRQGANEKLFFGSGTQLSVL.

The chain has TRBV11-2 and TRBJ2-2, with 13 bases identical to TRBD2. Germline CDR1 and CDR2: SGHAT and FQNNGV. With 5 bases clipped from V and 5 bases from J, the junction kept 8 bases outside the gene matches. This CDR3 has 17 amino acids. CDR3 nucleotides: TGTGCCAGCAGCAGGACTAGCGGGGGCCCGGGGACCGGGGAGCTGTTTTTT. Amino acid sequence: CASSRTSGGPGTGELFF.

The rearrangement joins TRBV6-6 to TRBJ1-4, with 7 bases fitting TRBD1. The V and J ends lost 6 bases and 5 bases, in that order; junction bases with no gene match: 9. This CDR3 is built from 15 residues. CDR1 MNHNY and CDR2 SVGAGI come from the germline V gene (reference sequence). CDR3 loop: CASRGPGQTNEKLFF. The CDR3 DNA is TGTGCCAGCAGGGGTCCGGGACAGACAAATGAAAAACTGTTTTTT.

The rearrangement joins TRBV5-5 to TRBJ1-3, with D uncertain. V lost 3 bases and J 2 bases, leaving 6 bases between the germline ends. Germline V gene lookup returns CDR1 SGHKS and CDR2 YYEKEE (reference sequence). The CDR3 has 13 amino acids. CDR3 sequence reads: CASSSDPGNTIYF. The CDR3 coding sequence is TGTGCCAGCAGCTCAGATCCTGGAAACACCATATATTTT.

The chain joins TRBV18 to TRBJ2-1; TRBD2 matches at 12 bases. Losses at the gene ends were 3 bases for V and 6 bases for J; bases not matched to a gene: 6. Germline-derived CDR1 and CDR2 are KGHSH and LQKENI. CDR3 length: 16 residues. The CDR3 coding sequence is TGTGCCAGCTCACCCCCTAGCGGGGGGGTGGGCAATGAGCAGTTCTTC. Its protein is CASSPPSGGVGNEQFF.

The chain employs TRBV2 and TRBJ2-2; D is perhaps TRBD1 (6 bases). This CDR3 has 13 residues. The V gene lost 6 bases and the J gene lost 7 bases, with 12 bases spanning the gap. Germline assignment: CDR1 SNHLY and CDR2 FYNNEI. CDR3 amino acids: CASRDRSIGELFF. The CDR3, as DNA: TGTGCCAGCAGAGACAGGAGTATCGGGGAGCTGTTTTTT.

This sequence joins TRBV5-1 and TRBJ1-2, with 8 bases aligning to TRBD1. Per the germline V gene, CDR1 is SGHRS and CDR2 is YFSETQ. The ends lost 0 bases at V and 0 bases at J; junction bases unmatched: 7. The CDR3 has 17 residues. The CDR3 DNA is TGCGCCAGCAGCTTGGACCCCGGGACAGGACCTAACTATGGCTACACCTTC. Its translation is CASSLDPGTGPNYGYTF.

V usage is TRBV6-5 and J usage is TRBJ2-3; 8 bases align to TRBD2. The V and J ends lost 11 bases and 3 bases, in that order; junction bases with no gene match: 7. Germline V gene lookup returns CDR1 MNHEY and CDR2 SVGAGI. CDR3 length equals 13 residues. In DNA, the CDR3 is TGTGCCGTGGGGCGGGGGGAGACAGATACGCAGTATTTT. As protein: CAVGRGETDTQYF.

A few counts support this clone. The genes are TRBV3-1 (or the pseudogene TRBV3-2) and TRBJ2-1, with 7 bases aligning to TRBD2. The junction had 11 bases not matched to a gene; V was cut back by 4 bases and J by 2 bases. The CDR3 spans 17 residues. Germline loops: CDR1 LGHDT, CDR2 YNNKEL (reference sequence). The CDR3 spells CASSPRIAGDAYNEQFF. In DNA, the CDR3 is TGTGCCAGCAGCCCCCGTATAGCGGGTGATGCCTACAATGAGCAGTTCTTC.

The chain joins TRBV19 to TRBJ2-3; D possibly corresponds to TRBD1 (5 bases). V lost 8 bases and J 3 bases, leaving 15 bases between the germline ends. The CDR3 length is 14 residues. The germline V gene has CDR1 LNHDA and CDR2 SQIVND (reference sequence). CDR3: CASRNQGSTDTQYF. CDR3 sequence (DNA): TGTGCCAGTCGGAACCAGGGTTCGACAGATACGCAGTATTTT.

This rearrangement joins TRBV2 to TRBJ1-1, with 8 bases lining up with TRBD1. The CDR3 length is 12 residues. J was trimmed by 3 bases and V by 6 bases; bases with no gene match: 0. Per germline, CDR1 SNHLY and CDR2 FYNNEI. The CDR3 sequence: CASRDRDTEAFF. For the CDR3, the DNA is TGTGCCAGCAGGGACAGGGACACTGAAGCTTTCTTT. The full variable domain, completed using reference TRBV2 and TRBJ1-1, is EPEVTQTPSHQVTQMGQEVILRCVPISNHLYFYWYRQILGQKVEFLVSFYNNEISEKSEIFDDQFSVERPDGSNFTLKIRSTKLEDSAMYFCASRDRDTEAFFGQGTRLTVV.

The chain has TRBV27 and TRBJ1-5, with TRBD1 matching 8 bases. CDR1 is MNHEY and CDR2 is SMNVEV in the germline V gene (reference sequence). The trim removed 2 bases at V and 2 bases at J, leaving 2 bases unmatched. The CDR3 contains 15 residues. Here the CDR3 reads CASSLDRGGNQPQHF. CDR3 nucleotide sequence: TGTGCCAGCAGTTTAGACAGGGGTGGCAATCAGCCCCAGCATTTT.

The rearrangement uses TRBV11-2 and TRBJ2-3, with a tentative D call TRBD2 (6 bases). The CDR3 extends over 15 amino acids. The germline gives CDR1 SGHAT, CDR2 FQNNGV. V was clipped by 5 bases and J by 1 base, with 13 bases between them. CDR3 region: CASSRSGEGTDTQYF. In nucleotides, the CDR3 is TGTGCCAGCAGCAGGTCGGGGGAGGGCACAGATACGCAGTATTTT.

The J gene is TRBJ1-1, the V gene TRBV9; tentatively, D is TRBD1 (6 bases). Trimming shortened V by 4 bases and J by 0 bases, and 10 bases separated the two germline ends. The CDR3 is 14 amino acids. CDR1 is SGDLS and CDR2 is YYNGEE in the germline V gene. The CDR3 DNA reads as TGTGCCAGCAGCCCAACAGGGTTGAACACTGAAGCTTTCTTT. Its translation is CASSPTGLNTEAFF.

The chain recombines TRBV5-1 with TRBJ1-4, with D tentatively TRBD1 (6 bases). The germline V gene encodes CDR1 SGHRS and CDR2 YFSETQ. V was clipped by 4 bases and J by 3 bases, with 10 bases between them. The CDR3 is 14 amino acids. The CDR3 sequence is CASSRTGSNEKLFF. The CDR3 region has the DNA TGCGCCAGCAGCCGCACAGGGTCTAATGAAAAACTGTTTTTT.

The V gene is TRBV7-3, the J gene TRBJ2-3; TRBD2 matches at 8 bases. CDR1 is SGHTA and CDR2 is FQGTGA in the germline V gene. This CDR3 region has 15 residues. Trimming removed 3 bases from V and 2 bases from J; junction bases left unmatched: 4. CDR3: CASSFLAGTTDTQYF. The CDR3 DNA is TGTGCCAGCAGCTTTTTAGCGGGAACCACAGATACGCAGTATTTT.

This clone was seen more than once but under ten times. The chain uses TRBV6-4 and TRBJ1-1, with D unclear. The CDR3 totals 13 residues. Trimming stripped 6 bases from V and 0 bases from J, with 8 bases between. From germline, CDR1 is MRHNA and CDR2 SNTAGT. The CDR3 DNA sequence: TGTGCCAGCAGCCTACAGCTGAACACTGAAGCTTTCTTT. This sequence encodes CASSLQLNTEAFF.

This chain links TRBV9 with TRBJ2-7, with 7 bases fitting TRBD2. The CDR3 covers 15 residues. Germline values: CDR1 SGDLS, CDR2 YYNGEE. With V trimmed by 4 bases and J by 0 bases, 7 bases remained unmatched. The DNA for the CDR3 is TGTGCCAGCAGCTTGAGCGGGGACCTCTCCTACGAGCAGTACTTC. This sequence encodes CASSLSGDLSYEQYF.

J is TRBJ1-3 and V is TRBV5-1, with no clear D. V was clipped by 5 bases and J by 3 bases, with 9 bases between them. CDR3 length: 13 residues. Germline lookup yields CDR1 SGHRS and CDR2 YFSETQ. The CDR3 here is CASRMSIGNTIYF. The DNA of the CDR3 is TGCGCCAGCAGGATGAGCATTGGAAACACCATATATTTT.

This rearrangement joins TRBV5-5 to TRBJ2-7; the D gene is possibly TRBD1 (6 bases). Between the trimmed V and J ends, which lost 0 bases and 2 bases, there was a span of 18 bases. Germline lookup yields CDR1 SGHKS and CDR2 YYEKEE (reference sequence). This CDR3 has 17 residues. CDR3 DNA: TGTGCCAGCAGCTTGGCTGAAACCGTTTCAGGGGCCTACGAGCAGTACTTC. It specifies CASSLAETVSGAYEQYF.

The chain has TRBV12-5 and TRBJ1-1; D is uncertain. This CDR3 region has 13 residues. V dropped 3 bases and J dropped 1 base, with 6 bases sitting between them. Germline V gene lookup returns CDR1 LGHNT and CDR2 FRNRAP. The CDR3, as DNA: TGTGCTAGTGGTTTACGGGAGAACACTGAAGCTTTCTTT. It encodes CASGLRENTEAFF. Filled out from reference TRBV12-5 and TRBJ1-1, the complete variable domain reads DARVTQTPRHKVTEMGQEVTMRCQPILGHNTVFWYRQTMMQGLELLAYFRNRAPLDDSGMPKDRFSAEMPDATLATLKIQPSEPRDSAVYFCASGLRENTEAFFGQGTRLTVV.

The gene calls are TRBV7-6 and TRBJ2-7; perhaps TRBD1 as D (6 bases). This CDR3 spans 16 amino acids. Trimming shortened V by 0 bases and J by 3 bases, and 15 bases separated the two germline ends. CDR1 SGHVS and CDR2 FNYEAQ come from the germline V gene. CDR3 in DNA: TGTGCCAGCAGCTTAGCTAGTCATAGGACAGACTACGAGCAGTACTTC. Translation gives CASSLASHRTDYEQYF.